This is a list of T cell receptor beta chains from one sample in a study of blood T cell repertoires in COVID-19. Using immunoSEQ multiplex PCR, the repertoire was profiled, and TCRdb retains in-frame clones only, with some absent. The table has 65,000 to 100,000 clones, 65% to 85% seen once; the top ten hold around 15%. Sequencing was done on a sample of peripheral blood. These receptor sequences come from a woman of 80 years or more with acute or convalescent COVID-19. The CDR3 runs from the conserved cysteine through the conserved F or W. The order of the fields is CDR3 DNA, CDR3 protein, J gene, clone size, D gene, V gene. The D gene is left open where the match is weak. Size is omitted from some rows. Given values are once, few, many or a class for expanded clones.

DNA: TGTGCCAGCAGCCAAGAAGGCAGGGGGGCGGATACGCAGTATTTT
CDR3: CASSQEGRGADTQYF
J: TRBJ2-3
size: .
D: .
V: TRBV3-1/TRBV3-2

DNA: TGTGCCAGTAGTCAGGACAGTCCCAATCAGCCCCAGCATTTT
CDR3: CASSQDSPNQPQHF
J: TRBJ1-5
size: once
D: .
V: TRBV19

DNA: TGTGCCATCAGTGAGGGCAGGGGGTCTGGTAATGAAAAACTGTTTTTT
CDR3: CAISEGRGSGNEKLFF
J: TRBJ1-4
size: .
D: TRBD1
V: TRBV10-3

DNA: TGTGCCAGCACCACCGGGACAGGGAACTATGGCTACACCTTC
CDR3: CASTTGTGNYGYTF
J: TRBJ1-2
size: few
D: TRBD1
V: TRBV28

DNA: TGTGCCAGCAGCTTAGAGGATAACTATGGCTACACCTTC
CDR3: CASSLEDNYGYTF
J: TRBJ1-2
size: .
D: .
V: TRBV7-3

DNA: TGTGCCACCAGCAGGGACCGGGAGAGTCAGCCCCAGCATTTT
CDR3: CATSRDRESQPQHF
J: TRBJ1-5
size: .
D: .
V: TRBV15

DNA: TGTGCCAGCAGTACACAGGGAGTTGAAGACTATGGCTACACCTTC
CDR3: CASSTQGVEDYGYTF
J: TRBJ1-2
size: .
D: .
V: TRBV28

DNA: TGCGCCAGCAGCCCCGGAGGGACAGATACGCAGTATTTT
CDR3: CASSPGGTDTQYF
J: TRBJ2-3
size: .
D: .
V: TRBV5-1

DNA: TGTGCCAGCAGTTTACGGGTAGGGGACATGAACACTGAAGCTTTCTTT
CDR3: CASSLRVGDMNTEAFF
J: TRBJ1-1
size: once
D: .
V: TRBV28

DNA: TGTGCCAGCAGTTTATCTAGCGGGGACGGCAGGAATGAGCAGTTCTTC
CDR3: CASSLSSGDGRNEQFF
J: TRBJ2-1
size: .
D: TRBD2
V: TRBV27

DNA: TGCGCCAGCAGCCAGGGTCAGGGGTGGGACACCGGGGAGCTGTTTTTT
CDR3: CASSQGQGWDTGELFF
J: TRBJ2-2
size: few
D: .
V: TRBV4-1

DNA: TGTGCCAGCGGTGTACAGGGGGAGAGAACTGAAGCTTTCTTT
CDR3: CASGVQGERTEAFF
J: TRBJ1-1
size: .
D: TRBD1
V: TRBV16

DNA: TGTGCCAGCAGCTCCCTAGCGGGGGGGTACAATGAGCAGTTCTTC
CDR3: CASSSLAGGYNEQFF
J: TRBJ2-1
size: few
D: TRBD2
V: TRBV7-3

DNA: TGCAGCGTTGTGTATGACACCCGGGGAGATACGCAGTATTTT
CDR3: CSVVYDTRGDTQYF
J: TRBJ2-3
size: .
D: .
V: TRBV29-1

DNA: TGTGCCAGCAGTTACGAGGAGGGTCGGCCTGGCTACACCTTC
CDR3: CASSYEEGRPGYTF
J: TRBJ1-2
size: .
D: .
V: TRBV6-6

DNA: TGTGCCAGCAGTCCGCCGGGGGGAGGTGAAAAACTGTTTTTT
CDR3: CASSPPGGGEKLFF
J: TRBJ1-4
size: .
D: .
V: TRBV6-5

DNA: TGTGCCACCAGTGATCGGACAGGGGCGGGGGACAATGAGCAGTTCTTC
CDR3: CATSDRTGAGDNEQFF
J: TRBJ2-1
size: .
D: TRBD1
V: TRBV24-1

DNA: TGTGCCAGCAGCTTAGTATCAGGGGGGTTCCAAGAGACCCAGTACTTC
CDR3: CASSLVSGGFQETQYF
J: TRBJ2-5
size: .
D: .
V: TRBV7-6

DNA: TGTGCCAGCTCACCGGAGGCCACCCCTGGAAACACCATATATTTT
CDR3: CASSPEATPGNTIYF
J: TRBJ1-3
size: few
D: .
V: TRBV18

DNA: TGTGCCAGCTCACATACAGCAAACTATGGCTACACCTTC
CDR3: CASSHTANYGYTF
J: TRBJ1-2
size: few
D: .
V: TRBV18

DNA: TGTGCCAGTAGTAGGGCCGACACGAGTAATGAAAAACTGTTTTTT
CDR3: CASSRADTSNEKLFF
J: TRBJ1-4
size: .
D: .
V: TRBV19

DNA: TGTGCCAGCAGCGAAGGGGGCACTTCCTACGAGCAGTACTTC
CDR3: CASSEGGTSYEQYF
J: TRBJ2-7
size: .
D: TRBD1
V: TRBV9

DNA: TGTGCCAGTGGGGACAGGGGGGGCACCGGGGAGCTGTTTTTT
CDR3: CASGDRGGTGELFF
J: TRBJ2-2
size: .
D: TRBD1
V: TRBV6-5

DNA: TGTGCCAGCAGCCCTCGGGACCGCCCGGGAGTCCCAGATACGCAGTATTTT
CDR3: CASSPRDRPGVPDTQYF
J: TRBJ2-3
size: once
D: .
V: TRBV7-6

DNA: TGTGCCAGCAGCGTAGAGGGGGCTGGAAACACCATATATTTT
CDR3: CASSVEGAGNTIYF
J: TRBJ1-3
size: .
D: .
V: TRBV9

DNA: TGTGCCAGCAGCTTAGCCTTCGACTCTGAAGCTTTCTTT
CDR3: CASSLAFDSEAFF
J: TRBJ1-1
size: .
D: .
V: TRBV11-3

DNA: TGTGCCAGCAGCGTAACAGGGTTCATGAACACTGAAGCTTTCTTT
CDR3: CASSVTGFMNTEAFF
J: TRBJ1-1
size: .
D: .
V: TRBV9

DNA: TGTGCCAGCAGTGTACAGGGTTGGGCTGGAAACACCATATATTTT
CDR3: CASSVQGWAGNTIYF
J: TRBJ1-3
size: .
D: .
V: TRBV2

DNA: TGCGCCAGCAGCCAAGATGTCGGGACAGGGGACTATGGCTACACCTTC
CDR3: CASSQDVGTGDYGYTF
J: TRBJ1-2
size: .
D: TRBD1
V: TRBV4-1

DNA: TGTGCCAGCAGCTTAAAATCCGGCACCGGGGAGCTGTTTTTT
CDR3: CASSLKSGTGELFF
J: TRBJ2-2
size: .
D: .
V: TRBV7-3

DNA: TGCAGCCTCAATAGGGGCAGTAAAGCTGTGGATACGCAGTATTTT
CDR3: CSLNRGSKAVDTQYF
J: TRBJ2-3
size: .
D: .
V: TRBV29-1

DNA: TGTGCCAGCAGTTTGAAAGGGACAGCCAACACCGGGGAGCTGTTTTTT
CDR3: CASSLKGTANTGELFF
J: TRBJ2-2
size: once
D: TRBD1
V: TRBV27

DNA: TGTGCCAGCAGCTTAGTGGCAGGGGGCATGTACGAGCAGTACTTC
CDR3: CASSLVAGGMYEQYF
J: TRBJ2-7
size: once
D: TRBD1
V: TRBV7-6

DNA: TGTGCCTGGAGTCCCCCTTGGACAGGTTTCCACGAGCAGTACTTC
CDR3: CAWSPPWTGFHEQYF
J: TRBJ2-7
size: .
D: TRBD1
V: TRBV30

DNA: TGTGCCAGCTCACGGGGGGACAGCCAGCCCCAGCATTTT
CDR3: CASSRGDSQPQHF
J: TRBJ1-5
size: .
D: TRBD1
V: TRBV18

DNA: TGTGCCAGTAGTATAGATGGGCCCCACGGGGAGCTGTTTTTT
CDR3: CASSIDGPHGELFF
J: TRBJ2-2
size: .
D: .
V: TRBV19

DNA: TGTGCCAGTAGTATAGGCGGGGGGAACTACAATGAGCAGTTCTTC
CDR3: CASSIGGGNYNEQFF
J: TRBJ2-1
size: .
D: TRBD2
V: TRBV19

DNA: TGTGCCGCGGAACCGGGACAGGGATGGGAGACCACTGAAGCTTTCTTT
CDR3: CAAEPGQGWETTEAFF
J: TRBJ1-1
size: .
D: TRBD1
V: TRBV28

DNA: TGTGCCAGCAGTGCCGCCAGACAGGGGGCGAACACTGAAGCTTTCTTT
CDR3: CASSAARQGANTEAFF
J: TRBJ1-1
size: few
D: TRBD1
V: TRBV25-1

DNA: TGTGCCAGCAGCCAAGGGAACAGGAACACTGAAGCTTTCTTT
CDR3: CASSQGNRNTEAFF
J: TRBJ1-1
size: .
D: .
V: TRBV4-2

DNA: TGTGCCAGCGACGACAGGGGGGGCTTGTACGAGCAGTACTTC
CDR3: CASDDRGGLYEQYF
J: TRBJ2-7
size: few
D: TRBD1
V: TRBV7-9